This T cell receptor (beta chain) derives from a study of T cells in Graves' hyperthyroidism and ophthalmopathy. Study in general: Peripheral blood sampling occurred at initial diagnosis, before any treatment.

The source material, RNA transcripts, was used to amplify TCR beta CDR3 regions. The HTBI set primed first-round TCR CDR3 RT-PCR. TCRdb reprocessed the multiplex PCR reads with MiXCR, giving one entry per CDR3 protein. The sample contains hundreds of thousands of distinct CDR3 sequences, 20% of which appear only once. This clonotype was picked up many times. No antigen is known for it. Trimming pared 2 bases from V and 5 bases from J, leaving 6 bases between. Germline V gene data show CDR1 as GTSNPN and CDR2 as SVGIG (reference sequence). The length of the CDR3 is 12 residues. Study-level findings and limits: The majority of expanded thyroid clonotypes above 0.001 also appeared in blood.

Input material: blood. The chain uses TRBV30 and TRBJ2-2; D gene unclear. This receptor was identified in a man in his forties with Graves' ophthalmopathy. CDR3 nucleotide sequence: TGTGCCTGGAGTTGGGCTACCGGGGAGCTGTTTTTT. It yields the protein CAWSWATGELFF.